This is a list of T cell receptor beta chains from one sample in a study of blood T cell repertoires in COVID-19. The table came from immunoSEQ multiplex PCR; TCRdb's copy has only in-frame clones and leaves some out. Here the sample spans about 140,000 clones, 81% being singletons. Specimen: peripheral blood. The receptors come from a woman aged 60-70 years with active or convalescent COVID-19. Each CDR3 is given with its conserved first and last residue. A D gene is named only where the DNA matches it firmly. A row's size may be missing; if present it is once, few, many or a size class.

j_call,d_call,clone_size,v_call,cdr3_aa,cdr3_nt
TRBJ2-1,-,-,TRBV18,CASSPRGRNEQFF,TGTGCCAGCTCACCAAGGGGTCGCAATGAGCAGTTCTTC
TRBJ1-2,TRBD1,-,TRBV5-4,CASSSITGGAGYGYTF,TGTGCCAGCAGCTCTATAACAGGGGGCGCTGGCTATGGCTACACCTTC
TRBJ2-7,-,-,TRBV28,CASSIGPQPQYEQYF,TGTGCCAGCAGTATTGGGCCCCAACCACAATACGAGCAGTACTTC
TRBJ2-3,TRBD1,-,TRBV9,CASSVSTGQDRADTQYF,TGTGCCAGCAGCGTCTCTACGGGACAGGACAGGGCAGATACGCAGTATTTT
TRBJ2-3,-,-,TRBV15,CATSREIAGSADTQYF,TGTGCCACCAGCAGAGAGATTGCGGGGTCCGCAGATACGCAGTATTTT
TRBJ2-3,-,-,TRBV7-9,CASSLGPGGTTDTQYF,TGTGCCAGCAGCTTAGGTCCGGGGGGCACCACAGATACGCAGTATTTT
TRBJ1-6,TRBD1,-,TRBV7-2,CASSLEKGADSPLHF,TGTGCCAGCAGCTTGGAGAAGGGGGCAGATTCACCCCTCCACTTT
TRBJ1-1,-,-,TRBV19,CASSPMHQGEAFF,TGTGCCAGTAGTCCTATGCACCAGGGTGAAGCTTTCTTT
TRBJ2-3,TRBD2,once,TRBV5-1,CASSFLAGGQRDTQYF,TGCGCCAGCAGCTTCTTAGCGGGAGGGCAGAGAGATACGCAGTATTTT
TRBJ1-3,-,few,TRBV11-2,CASSSGKGGRTSGNTIYF,TGTGCCAGCAGTTCCGGGAAGGGGGGGCGGACCTCTGGAAACACCATATATTTT
TRBJ1-6,-,few,TRBV20-1,CSASQGQTASPLHF,TGCAGTGCTAGTCAGGGACAAACAGCCTCACCCCTCCACTTT
TRBJ2-3,TRBD2,-,TRBV7-2,CASIAGVVDTQYF,TGTGCCAGCATAGCGGGAGTGGTAGATACGCAGTATTTT
TRBJ1-5,-,-,TRBV6-2/TRBV6-3,CASSYVLQPQHF,TGTGCCAGCAGTTACGTACTTCAGCCCCAGCATTTT
TRBJ2-1,TRBD1,few,TRBV6-5,CASSYLGQEYNEQFF,TGTGCCAGCAGTTACCTGGGACAGGAGTACAATGAGCAGTTCTTC
TRBJ2-3,TRBD2,-,TRBV27,CASSLYPGGSGRRNTDTQYF,TGTGCCAGCAGTTTATATCCCGGGGGGAGCGGGAGGCGAAACACAGATACGCAGTATTTT
TRBJ2-7,-,-,TRBV7-2,CASNLGRGWQYF,TGTGCCAGCAACTTGGGGAGGGGGTGGCAGTACTTC
TRBJ2-4,-,-,TRBV7-3,CASSLGGGQNIQYF,TGTGCCAGCAGCTTAGGGGGAGGCCAAAACATTCAGTACTTC
TRBJ1-6,TRBD1,-,TRBV15,CATSRDRGQSSYNSPLHF,TGTGCCACCAGCAGAGATCGGGGACAGAGCTCCTATAATTCACCCCTCCACTTT
TRBJ1-5,-,-,TRBV7-9,CASSRQSDQPQHF,TGTGCCAGCAGCCGACAGAGCGATCAGCCCCAGCATTTT
TRBJ2-5,-,-,TRBV6-1,CASSESLGPPQETQYF,TGTGCCAGCAGTGAATCGCTGGGGCCCCCTCAAGAGACCCAGTACTTC
TRBJ2-3,TRBD2,-,TRBV4-3,CASSPRLAGRTDTQYF,TGCGCCAGCAGCCCGCGACTAGCGGGACGCACAGATACGCAGTATTTT
TRBJ2-5,-,few,TRBV5-1,CASSLATSPQETQYF,TGCGCCAGCAGCTTGGCCACTAGCCCCCAAGAGACCCAGTACTTC